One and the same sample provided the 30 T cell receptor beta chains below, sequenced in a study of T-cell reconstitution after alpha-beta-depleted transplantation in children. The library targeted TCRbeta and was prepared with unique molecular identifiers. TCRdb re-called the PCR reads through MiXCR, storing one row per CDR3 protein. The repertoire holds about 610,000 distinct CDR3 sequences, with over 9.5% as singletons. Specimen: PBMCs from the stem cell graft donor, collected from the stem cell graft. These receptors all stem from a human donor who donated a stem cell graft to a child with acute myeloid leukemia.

CDR3 amino acids: CASSFRRDRVNEQYF. Written as DNA, the CDR3 is TGTGCCAGCAGTTTTCGACGGGACAGGGTAAACGAGCAGTACTTC. This chain uses TRBV12-3 or TRBV12-4 with TRBJ2-7; TRBD1 agrees at 9 bases. The CDR3 runs to 15 residues. V was clipped by 3 bases and J by 5 bases; unmatched bases: 8.

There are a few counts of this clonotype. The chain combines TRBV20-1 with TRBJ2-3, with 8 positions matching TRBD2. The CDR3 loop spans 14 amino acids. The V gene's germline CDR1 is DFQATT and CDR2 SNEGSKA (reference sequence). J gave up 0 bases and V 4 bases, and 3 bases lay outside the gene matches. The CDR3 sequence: CSAISGKSTDTQYF. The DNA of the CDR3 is TGCAGTGCTATTAGCGGGAAAAGCACAGATACGCAGTATTTT.

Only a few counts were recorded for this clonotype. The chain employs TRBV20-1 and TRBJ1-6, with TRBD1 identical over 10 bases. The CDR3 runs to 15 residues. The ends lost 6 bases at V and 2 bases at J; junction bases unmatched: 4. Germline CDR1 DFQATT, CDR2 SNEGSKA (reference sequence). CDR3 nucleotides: TGCAGTGCAAGACAGGGGGCGACCTATAATTCACCCCTCCACTTT. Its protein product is CSARQGATYNSPLHF.

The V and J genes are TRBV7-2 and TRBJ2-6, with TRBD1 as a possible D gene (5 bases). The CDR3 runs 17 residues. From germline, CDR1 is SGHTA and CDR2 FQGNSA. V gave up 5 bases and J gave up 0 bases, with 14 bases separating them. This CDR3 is CASSPYWGLSGANVLTF. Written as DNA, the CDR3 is TGTGCCAGCAGCCCTTATTGGGGCCTCTCTGGGGCCAACGTCCTGACTTTC.

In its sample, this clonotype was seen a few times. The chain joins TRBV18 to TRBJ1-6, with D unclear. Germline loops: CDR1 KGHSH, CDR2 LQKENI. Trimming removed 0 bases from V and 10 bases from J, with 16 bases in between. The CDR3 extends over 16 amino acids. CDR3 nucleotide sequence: TGTGCCAGCTCACCACCGGTTCCTGGGATGGGATCACCCCTCCACTTT. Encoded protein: CASSPPVPGMGSPLHF.

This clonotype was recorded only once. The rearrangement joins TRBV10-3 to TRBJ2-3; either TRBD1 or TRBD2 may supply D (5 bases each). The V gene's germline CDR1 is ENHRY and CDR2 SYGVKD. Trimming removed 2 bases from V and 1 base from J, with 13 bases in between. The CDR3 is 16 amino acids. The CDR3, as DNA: TGTGCCATCAGTGAGCCCCGGGACCCCCGCACAGATACGCAGTATTTT. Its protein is CAISEPRDPRTDTQYF.

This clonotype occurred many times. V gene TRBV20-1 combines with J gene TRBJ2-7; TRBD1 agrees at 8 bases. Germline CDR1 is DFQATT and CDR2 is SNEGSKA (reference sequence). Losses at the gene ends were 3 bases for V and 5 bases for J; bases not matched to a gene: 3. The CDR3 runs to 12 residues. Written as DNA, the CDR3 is TGCAGTGCTAGCGCGACAGGGGACGAGCAGTACTTC. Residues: CSASATGDEQYF.

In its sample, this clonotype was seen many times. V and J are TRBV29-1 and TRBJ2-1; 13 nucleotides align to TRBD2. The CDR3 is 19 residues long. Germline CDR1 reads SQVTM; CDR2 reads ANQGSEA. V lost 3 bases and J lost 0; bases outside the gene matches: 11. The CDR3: CSVDMGLAGHISSYNEQFF. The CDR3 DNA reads TGCAGCGTTGACATGGGACTAGCGGGACATATAAGCTCCTACAATGAGCAGTTCTTC.

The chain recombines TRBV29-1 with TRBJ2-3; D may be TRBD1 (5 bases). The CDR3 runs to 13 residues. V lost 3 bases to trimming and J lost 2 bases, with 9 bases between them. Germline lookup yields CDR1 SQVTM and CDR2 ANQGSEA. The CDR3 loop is CSVDQQATDTQYF. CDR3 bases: TGCAGCGTTGATCAACAGGCCACAGATACGCAGTATTTT.

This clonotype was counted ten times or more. CDR3 sequence (DNA): TGTGCCAGCAGCTCCGGGACTAGGACCGATACGCAGTATTTT. Translation: CASSSGTRTDTQYF. The chain combines TRBV5-6 with TRBJ2-3; 8 positions agree with TRBD2. The germline CDR1 and CDR2 sequences are SGHDT and YYEEEE. There are 14 residues in the CDR3. The junction had 6 bases not matched to a gene; V was cut back by 3 bases and J by 6 bases.

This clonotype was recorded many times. The CDR3 nucleotides are TGCGCCAGCAGCCAAGGGTCAAACCAAGAGACCCAGTACTTC. It encodes CASSQGSNQETQYF. The rearrangement joins TRBV4-3 to TRBJ2-5, with no clear D. The germline V gene encodes CDR1 LGHNA and CDR2 YSLEER. Trimming removed 1 base at V and 0 bases at J, with 6 bases between. This CDR3 spans 14 amino acids.

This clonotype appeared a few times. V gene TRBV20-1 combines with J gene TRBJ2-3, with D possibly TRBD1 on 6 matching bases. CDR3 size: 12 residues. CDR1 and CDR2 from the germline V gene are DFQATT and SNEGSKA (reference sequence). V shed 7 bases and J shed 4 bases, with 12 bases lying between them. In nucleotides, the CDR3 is TGCAGTGGCCACAGGGTCTCAGATACGCAGTATTTT. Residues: CSGHRVSDTQYF.

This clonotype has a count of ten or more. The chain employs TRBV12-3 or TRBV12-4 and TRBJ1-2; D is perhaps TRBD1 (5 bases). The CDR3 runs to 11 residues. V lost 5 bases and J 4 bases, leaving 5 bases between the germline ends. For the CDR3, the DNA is TGTGCCAGCAGTCAGGGCTATGGCTACACCTTC. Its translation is CASSQGYGYTF.

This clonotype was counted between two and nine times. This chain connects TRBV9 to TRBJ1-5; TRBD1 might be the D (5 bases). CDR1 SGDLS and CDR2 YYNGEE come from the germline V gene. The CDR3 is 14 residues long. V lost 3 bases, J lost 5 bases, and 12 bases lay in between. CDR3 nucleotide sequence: TGTGCCAGCAGCGGACCCACAGGAGATCAGCCCCAGCATTTT. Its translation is CASSGPTGDQPQHF.

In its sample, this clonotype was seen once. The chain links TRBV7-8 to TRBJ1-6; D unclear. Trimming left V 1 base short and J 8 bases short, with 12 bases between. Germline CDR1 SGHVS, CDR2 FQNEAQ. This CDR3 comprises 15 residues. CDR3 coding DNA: TGTGCCAGCAGCTTAGTGGGCAAAGGCGATTCACCCCTCCACTTT. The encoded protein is CASSLVGKGDSPLHF.

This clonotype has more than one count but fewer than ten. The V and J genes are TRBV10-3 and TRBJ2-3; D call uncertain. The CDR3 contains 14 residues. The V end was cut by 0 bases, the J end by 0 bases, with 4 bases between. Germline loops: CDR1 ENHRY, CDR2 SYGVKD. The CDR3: CAISESRSTDTQYF. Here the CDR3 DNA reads TGTGCCATCAGTGAGTCACGGAGCACAGATACGCAGTATTTT.

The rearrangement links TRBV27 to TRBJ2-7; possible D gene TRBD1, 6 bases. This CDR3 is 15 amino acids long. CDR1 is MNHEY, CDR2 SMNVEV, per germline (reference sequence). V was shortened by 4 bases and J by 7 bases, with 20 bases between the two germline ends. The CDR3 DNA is TGTGCCAGCAGTTGCCTCTATCAGGCGAGGGGGGAGCAGTACTTC. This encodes CASSCLYQARGEQYF.

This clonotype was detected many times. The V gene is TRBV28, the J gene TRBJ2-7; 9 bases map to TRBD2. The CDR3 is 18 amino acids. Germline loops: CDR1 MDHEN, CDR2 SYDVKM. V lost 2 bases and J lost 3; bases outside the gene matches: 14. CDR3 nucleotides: TGTGCCAGCAGTTTACGGATGTCACTAGCGGGTGCTTACTACGAGCAGTACTTC. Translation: CASSLRMSLAGAYYEQYF. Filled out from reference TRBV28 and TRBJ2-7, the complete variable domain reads DVKVTQSSRYLVKRTGEKVFLECVQDMDHENMFWYRQDPGLGLRLIYFSYDVKMKEKGDIPEGYSVSREKKERFSLILESASTNQTSMYLCASSLRMSLAGAYYEQYFGPGTRLTVT.

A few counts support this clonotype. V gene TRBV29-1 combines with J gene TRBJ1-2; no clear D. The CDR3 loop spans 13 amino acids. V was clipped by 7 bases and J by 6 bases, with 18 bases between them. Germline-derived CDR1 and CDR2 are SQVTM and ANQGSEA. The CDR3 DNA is TGCAGCGGCCTCATTGCCCGGGGTGATGGCTACACCTTC. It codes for CSGLIARGDGYTF.

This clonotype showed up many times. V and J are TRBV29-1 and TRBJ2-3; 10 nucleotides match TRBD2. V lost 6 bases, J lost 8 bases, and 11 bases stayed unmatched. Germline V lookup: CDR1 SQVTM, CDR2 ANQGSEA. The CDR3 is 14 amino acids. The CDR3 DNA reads TGCAGCGTGCCGGAGCGGGAGGGCCAGACTACGCAGTATTTT. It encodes CSVPEREGQTTQYF.

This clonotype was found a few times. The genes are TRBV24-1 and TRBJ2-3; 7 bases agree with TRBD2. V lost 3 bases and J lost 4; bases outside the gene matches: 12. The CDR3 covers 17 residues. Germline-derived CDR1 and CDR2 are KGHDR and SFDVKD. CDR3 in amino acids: CATSDPRREWAADTQYF. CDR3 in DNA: TGTGCCACCAGTGATCCGCGGCGGGAGTGGGCGGCAGATACGCAGTATTTT.

The DNA for the CDR3 is TGTGCCAGCAGCGGACTAGCGGGAGGAAAATCCTACGAGCAGTACTTC. It yields the protein CASSGLAGGKSYEQYF. The V gene is TRBV12-3 or TRBV12-4, the J gene TRBJ2-7; 14 bases line up with TRBD2. The CDR3 is 16 residues long. The V segment lost 6 bases and the J segment 1 base; nucleotides outside the gene matches: 5.

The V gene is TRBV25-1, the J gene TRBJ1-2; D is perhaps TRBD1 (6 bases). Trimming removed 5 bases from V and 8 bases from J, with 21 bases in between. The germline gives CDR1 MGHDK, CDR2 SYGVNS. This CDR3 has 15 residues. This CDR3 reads CASSNHRVGRRGYTF. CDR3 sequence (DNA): TGTGCCAGCAGTAACCACAGGGTCGGCCGTCGGGGCTACACCTTC.

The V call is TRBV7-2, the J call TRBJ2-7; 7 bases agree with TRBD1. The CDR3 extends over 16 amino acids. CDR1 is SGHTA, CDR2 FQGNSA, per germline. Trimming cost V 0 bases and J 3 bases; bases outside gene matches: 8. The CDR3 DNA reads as TGTGCCAGCAGCTTAGCTCGGACAGGTCTTTACTACGAGCAGTACTTC. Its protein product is CASSLARTGLYYEQYF.

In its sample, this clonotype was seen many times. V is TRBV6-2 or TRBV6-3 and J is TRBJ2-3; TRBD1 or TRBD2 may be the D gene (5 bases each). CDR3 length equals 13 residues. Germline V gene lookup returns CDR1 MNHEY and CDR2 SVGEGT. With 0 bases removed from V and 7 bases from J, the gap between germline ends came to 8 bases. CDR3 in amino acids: CASSYSGRNTQYF. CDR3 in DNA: TGTGCCAGCAGTTACTCGGGACGCAATACGCAGTATTTT.

CDR3 bases: TGCAGCGTTGTTCTAAGCTCCTACAATGAGCAGTTCTTC. It encodes CSVVLSSYNEQFF. This rearrangement joins TRBV29-1 to TRBJ2-1; D not certain. Trimming took 4 bases from V and 0 from J, leaving 7 bases between them. CDR1 SQVTM and CDR2 ANQGSEA come from the germline V gene. The CDR3 consists of 13 residues.

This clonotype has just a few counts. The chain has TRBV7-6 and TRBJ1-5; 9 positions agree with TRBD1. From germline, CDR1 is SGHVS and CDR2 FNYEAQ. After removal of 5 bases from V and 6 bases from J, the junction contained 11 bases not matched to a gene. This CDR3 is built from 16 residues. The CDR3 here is CASSASGQGRAQPQHF. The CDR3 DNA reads TGTGCCAGCAGCGCCTCGGGACAGGGAAGGGCTCAGCCCCAGCATTTT. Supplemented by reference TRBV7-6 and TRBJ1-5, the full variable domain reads GAGVSQSPRYKVTKRGQDVALRCDPISGHVSLYWYRQALGQGPEFLTYFNYEAQQDKSGLPNDRFSAERPEGSISTLTIQRTEQRDSAMYRCASSASGQGRAQPQHFGDGTRLSIL.

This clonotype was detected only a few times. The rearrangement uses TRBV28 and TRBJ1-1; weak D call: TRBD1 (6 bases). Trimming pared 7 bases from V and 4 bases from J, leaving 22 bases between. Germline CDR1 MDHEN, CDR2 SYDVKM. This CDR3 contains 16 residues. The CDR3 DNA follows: TGTGCCAGCATTGGAACCGGGGGGGCAATGGGCACTGAAGCTTTCTTT. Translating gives CASIGTGGAMGTEAFF.

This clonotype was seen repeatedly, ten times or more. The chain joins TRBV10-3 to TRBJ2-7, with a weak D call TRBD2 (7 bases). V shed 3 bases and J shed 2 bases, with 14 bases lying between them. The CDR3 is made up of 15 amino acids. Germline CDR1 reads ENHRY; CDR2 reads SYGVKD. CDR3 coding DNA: TGTGCCATCAGTGACCCCGAGGGGGGGACCTACGAGCAGTACTTC. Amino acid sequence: CAISDPEGGTYEQYF.

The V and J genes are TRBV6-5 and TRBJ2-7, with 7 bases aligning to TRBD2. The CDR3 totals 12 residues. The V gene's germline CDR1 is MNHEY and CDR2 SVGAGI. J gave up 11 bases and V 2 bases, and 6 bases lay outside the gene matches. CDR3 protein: CASSYGEGFEYF. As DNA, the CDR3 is TGTGCCAGCAGTTACGGGGAGGGCTTTGAGTACTTC.